The 9 T cell receptor beta chains below all came from one sample that was sequenced in a study of T cell responses to AZD1222 COVID-19 vaccine. Data came from immunoSEQ multiplex PCR; TCRdb stores just in-frame clones and leaves some out. The sample contains some 170,000 clones, roughly 88% of which appear only once. The input for sequencing was peripheral blood, taken 28 days after the second AZD1222 dose. The receptors were gathered from an adult who received the AZD1222 COVID-19 vaccine.

The chain recombines TRBV19 with TRBJ1-1; a weak D match, TRBD1 (6 bases). Trimming took off 7 bases at V and 5 bases at J, with 17 bases between the two ends. Germline V CDR1 and CDR2: LNHDA, SQIVND (reference sequence). CDR3 length: 14 amino acids. The DNA for the CDR3 is TGTGCCAGTACCTCCGTTGTGGGGGCAACTGAAGCTTTCTTT. Translating it yields CASTSVVGATEAFF.

V usage is TRBV6-5 and J usage is TRBJ1-1; D perhaps matches TRBD1 (5 bases). Germline V gene sequence: CDR1 MNHEY, CDR2 SVGAGI. There are 14 residues in the CDR3. Trimming took 2 bases from V and 8 from J, leaving 15 bases between them. CDR3 amino acids: CASSYKWGDGEAFF. As DNA, the CDR3 is TGTGCCAGCAGTTACAAGTGGGGGGACGGGGAAGCTTTCTTT.

This clone occurred once. The CDR3 loop reads CASSEGQSHSGANVLTF. CDR3 nucleotide sequence: TGTGCCAGCAGTGAGGGACAGTCGCACTCTGGGGCCAACGTCCTGACTTTC. This rearrangement joins TRBV6-1 to TRBJ2-6; 7 positions match TRBD1. Germline-derived CDR1 and CDR2 are MNHNS and SASEGT. V shed 3 bases, J shed 0 bases, and the junction held 5 bases outside the gene matches. The CDR3 has 17 amino acids.

The gene calls are TRBV19 and TRBJ2-5; 8 bases match TRBD1. Germline lookup yields CDR1 LNHDA and CDR2 SQIVND (reference sequence). The CDR3 is 16 amino acids. The junction had 9 bases not matched to a gene; V was cut back by 1 base and J by 5 bases. The CDR3 nucleotides are TGTGCCAGTAGTATAGGAGGTGACAGGGGTTGGGAGACCCAGTACTTC. It yields the protein CASSIGGDRGWETQYF. Complete variable domain (other parts from reference TRBV19 and TRBJ2-5): DGGITQSPKYLFRKEGQNVTLSCEQNLNHDAMYWYRQDPGQGLRLIYYSQIVNDFQKGDIAEGYSVSREKKESFPLTVTSAQKNPTAFYLCASSIGGDRGWETQYFGPGTRLLVL.

The chain has TRBV3-1 (or the pseudogene TRBV3-2) and TRBJ1-1; a possible D gene is TRBD1 (5 bases). The germline CDR1 and CDR2 sequences are LGHDT and YNNKEL (reference sequence). The V gene lost 4 bases and the J gene lost 6 bases, with 12 bases spanning the gap. The CDR3 runs to 13 residues. The CDR3: CASSLGAWAEAFF. In DNA, the CDR3 is TGTGCCAGCAGCCTAGGGGCCTGGGCTGAAGCTTTCTTT.

The chain uses TRBV5-1 and TRBJ1-6; D unresolved. V was shortened by 0 bases and J by 8 bases, with 6 bases between the two germline ends. There are 13 residues in the CDR3. Germline V lookup: CDR1 SGHRS, CDR2 YFSETQ. The CDR3 protein is CASSLGEDSPLHF. The CDR3 DNA is TGCGCCAGCAGCTTGGGGGAAGATTCACCCCTCCACTTT.

This clone was seen once. This chain links TRBV30 with TRBJ1-1; weak D call: TRBD1 (5 bases). The CDR3 spans 14 residues. Trimming took off 0 bases at V and 1 base at J, with 9 bases between the two ends. CDR1 is GTSNPN, CDR2 SVGIG, per germline (reference sequence). The CDR3 spells CAWSVETENTEAFF. The DNA of the CDR3 is TGTGCCTGGAGTGTTGAGACAGAGAACACTGAAGCTTTCTTT.

V and J are TRBV30 and TRBJ1-1; no clear D gene. V lost 0 bases to trimming and J lost 11 bases, with 10 bases between them. This CDR3 is 11 amino acids long. Germline CDR1 reads GTSNPN; CDR2 reads SVGIG (reference sequence). The CDR3: CAWSVRRAAFF. The CDR3 DNA is TGTGCCTGGAGTGTAAGGAGAGCGGCTTTCTTT.

The gene calls are TRBV10-2 and TRBJ2-7, with 10 bases matching TRBD1. The CDR3 spans 13 residues. From germline, CDR1 is WSHSY and CDR2 SAAADI. J lost 6 bases, V lost 6 bases, and 5 bases had no gene match. Here the CDR3 reads CASRADRGGEQYF. CDR3 sequence (DNA): TGCGCCAGCAGGGCGGACAGGGGGGGCGAGCAGTACTTC.